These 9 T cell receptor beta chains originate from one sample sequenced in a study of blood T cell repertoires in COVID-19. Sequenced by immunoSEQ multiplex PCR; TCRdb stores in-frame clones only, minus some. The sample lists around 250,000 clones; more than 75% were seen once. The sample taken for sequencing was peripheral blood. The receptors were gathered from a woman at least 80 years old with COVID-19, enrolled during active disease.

The CDR3 loop is CASSLETRATPNEQFF. The CDR3 coding sequence is TGTGCCAGCAGCCTAGAGACTCGAGCCACACCCAATGAGCAGTTCTTC. This sequence joins TRBV3-1 (or the pseudogene TRBV3-2) and TRBJ2-1, with D unresolved. V was trimmed by 4 bases and J by 6 bases, leaving 19 bases between them. This CDR3 has 16 amino acids. The germline V gene has CDR1 LGHDT and CDR2 YNNKEL (reference sequence).

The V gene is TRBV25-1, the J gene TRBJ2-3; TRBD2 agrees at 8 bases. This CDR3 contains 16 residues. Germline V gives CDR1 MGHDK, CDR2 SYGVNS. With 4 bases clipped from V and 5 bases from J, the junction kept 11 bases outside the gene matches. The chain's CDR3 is CASSGLPGGLVDTQYF. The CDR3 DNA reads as TGTGCCAGCAGTGGTCTTCCGGGGGGGCTAGTAGATACGCAGTATTTT. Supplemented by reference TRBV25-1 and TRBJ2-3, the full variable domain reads EADIYQTPRYLVIGTGKKITLECSQTMGHDKMYWYQQDPGMELHLIHYSYGVNSTEKGDLSSESTVSRIRTEHFPLTLESARPSHTSQYLCASSGLPGGLVDTQYFGPGTRLTVL.

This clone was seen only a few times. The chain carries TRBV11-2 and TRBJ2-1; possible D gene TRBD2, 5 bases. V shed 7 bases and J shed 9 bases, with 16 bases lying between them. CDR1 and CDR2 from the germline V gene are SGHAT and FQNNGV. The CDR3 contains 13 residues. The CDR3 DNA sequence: TGTGCCAGCAAGTCGGGGAAGATGATTGAGCAGTTCTTC. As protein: CASKSGKMIEQFF.

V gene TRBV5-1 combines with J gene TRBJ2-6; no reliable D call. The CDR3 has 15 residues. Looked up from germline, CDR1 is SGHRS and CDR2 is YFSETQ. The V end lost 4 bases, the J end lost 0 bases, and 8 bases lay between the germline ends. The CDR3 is CASSPPNSGANVLTF. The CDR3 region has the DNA TGCGCCAGCAGCCCCCCCAACTCTGGGGCCAACGTCCTGACTTTC.

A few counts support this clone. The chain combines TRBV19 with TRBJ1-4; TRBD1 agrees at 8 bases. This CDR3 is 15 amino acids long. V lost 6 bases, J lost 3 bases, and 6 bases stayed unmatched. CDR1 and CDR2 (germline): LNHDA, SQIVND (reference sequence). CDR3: CASRTPGQANEKLFF. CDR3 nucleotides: TGTGCCAGTAGGACTCCGGGACAGGCTAATGAAAAACTGTTTTTT.

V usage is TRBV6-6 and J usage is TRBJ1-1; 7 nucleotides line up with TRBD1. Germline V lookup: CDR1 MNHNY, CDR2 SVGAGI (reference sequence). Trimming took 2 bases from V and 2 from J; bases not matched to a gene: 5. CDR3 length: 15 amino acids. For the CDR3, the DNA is TGTGCCAGCAGTTACGAGGGGACAGCCAACACTGAAGCTTTCTTT. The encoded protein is CASSYEGTANTEAFF.

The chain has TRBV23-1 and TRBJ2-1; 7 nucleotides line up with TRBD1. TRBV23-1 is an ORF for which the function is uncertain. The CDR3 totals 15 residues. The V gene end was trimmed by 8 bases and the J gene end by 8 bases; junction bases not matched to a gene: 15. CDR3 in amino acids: CASPQQGYGFDEQFF. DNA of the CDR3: TGCGCCAGCCCACAACAGGGGTACGGGTTCGATGAGCAGTTCTTC.

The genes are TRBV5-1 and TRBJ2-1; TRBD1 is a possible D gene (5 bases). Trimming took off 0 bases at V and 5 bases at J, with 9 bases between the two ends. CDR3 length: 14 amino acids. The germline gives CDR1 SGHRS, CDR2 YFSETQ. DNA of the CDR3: TGCGCCAGCAGCTTGGGGGGCCGGGACAATGAGCAGTTCTTC. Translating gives CASSLGGRDNEQFF.

This chain's CDR3 is CASSIGQATNEKLFF. Written as DNA, the CDR3 is TGTGCCAGTAGTATAGGTCAGGCAACTAATGAAAAACTGTTTTTT. The J gene is TRBJ1-4, the V gene TRBV19; no clear D gene. The germline CDR1 and CDR2 sequences are LNHDA and SQIVND (reference sequence). The V end was cut by 1 base, the J end by 0 bases, with 6 bases between. The CDR3 contains 15 residues.